Each of the 31 T cell receptor beta chains below was sequenced from the same sample in a study of blood T cell repertoires in COVID-19. The assay was immunoSEQ multiplex PCR, and TCRdb's table has in-frame clones only and misses some. The data show a few hundred thousand clones, with 85% to 90% seen just once and 0.75% to 0.9% held by the top ten. Material: peripheral blood. The receptors were gathered from a man aged 25-40 years with acute or convalescent COVID-19.

The chain uses TRBV4-2 and TRBJ2-7; D gene ambiguous. V was cut by 7 bases and J by 5 bases, with 15 bases left in between. The V gene's germline CDR1 is LGHNA and CDR2 YNFKEQ. This CDR3 is 13 amino acids long. In DNA, the CDR3 is TGTGCCAGCAATCCGCAGGTTGTCGACGAGCAGTACTTC. It translates to CASNPQVVDEQYF.

The chain recombines TRBV27 with TRBJ2-2; a weak D match, TRBD1 (8 bases). Germline CDR1 and CDR2: MNHEY and SMNVEV (reference sequence). V was clipped by 6 bases and J by 4 bases, with 21 bases between them. The CDR3 loop spans 17 amino acids. Here the CDR3 reads CASSKGQGGLGTGELFF. The CDR3 nucleotides read TGTGCCAGCAGCAAAGGACAGGGAGGGTTAGGCACCGGGGAGCTGTTTTTT.

The chain joins TRBV6-1 to TRBJ2-7; TRBD2 matches 7 bases. V trimming: 1 base; J trimming: 12 bases; junction bases outside the gene matches: 9. The CDR3 is 13 amino acids. Germline CDR1 MNHNS, CDR2 SASEGT. CDR3 nucleotide sequence: TGTGCCAGCAGTGAAGTGAGGCGGGAGAGGAGGTACTTC. Encoded protein: CASSEVRRERRYF.

The rearrangement joins TRBV13 to TRBJ2-2, with D possibly being TRBD2 (5 bases). Deletions cut 5 bases from V and 5 bases from J, with 15 bases between. The CDR3 spans 15 residues. Germline V gene sequence: CDR1 PRHDT, CDR2 FYEKMQ (reference sequence). CDR3 loop: CASSPLLAPTGELFF. CDR3 DNA: TGTGCCAGCAGCCCCCTCCTAGCACCGACCGGGGAGCTGTTTTTT.

J is TRBJ1-5 and V is TRBV28; possible D gene TRBD1, 6 bases. V was shortened by 6 bases and J by 7 bases, with 16 bases between the two germline ends. The CDR3 loop spans 14 amino acids. Germline assignment: CDR1 MDHEN and CDR2 SYDVKM. The CDR3: CASSGVVRGQPQHF. In DNA form, the CDR3 reads TGTGCCAGCAGCGGCGTTGTCAGGGGCCAGCCCCAGCATTTT.

The chain is built from TRBV7-9 and TRBJ2-5; TRBD2 aligns across 10 bases. This CDR3 contains 16 residues. J was trimmed by 5 bases and V by 1 base; bases with no gene match: 7. Germline values: CDR1 SEHNR, CDR2 FQNEAQ (reference sequence). The CDR3 DNA reads TGTGCCAGCAGCTTAGTAGCTAGCGGGGGTATTGAGACCCAGTACTTC. Its protein is CASSLVASGGIETQYF.

In its sample, this clone was seen a few times. The chain uses TRBV10-3 and TRBJ2-7; 11 positions agree with TRBD2. Trimming removed 8 bases from V and 2 bases from J; junction bases left unmatched: 5. Germline assignment: CDR1 ENHRY and CDR2 SYGVKD. The CDR3 length is 14 residues. The CDR3 region has the DNA TGTGCCATCGGTGCGACTAGCGGGGCCTACGAGCAGTACTTC. It encodes CAIGATSGAYEQYF.

The V and J genes are TRBV6-5 and TRBJ2-7; TRBD2 agrees at 7 bases. The CDR3 spans 11 residues. CDR1 MNHEY and CDR2 SVGAGI come from the germline V gene. Trimming took 6 bases from V and 4 from J; bases not matched to a gene: 0. CDR3 amino acids: CASRRGYEQYF. For the CDR3, the DNA is TGTGCCAGCAGGCGGGGGTACGAGCAGTACTTC.

J is TRBJ1-2 and V is TRBV27, with TRBD1 matching over 7 bases. Per germline, CDR1 MNHEY and CDR2 SMNVEV (reference sequence). The CDR3 covers 13 residues. Trimming took 5 bases from V and 7 from J; bases not matched to a gene: 7. The CDR3: CASSDRVTGGYTF. The CDR3 region has the DNA TGTGCCAGCAGTGACAGGGTAACAGGTGGCTACACCTTC.

This clone was observed once. The genes are TRBV4-1 and TRBJ1-5; 11 bases match TRBD1. CDR1 is MGHRA, CDR2 YSYEKL, per germline. The CDR3 runs to 19 residues. The V and J ends lost 2 bases and 2 bases, in that order; junction bases with no gene match: 11. CDR3 DNA: TGCGCCAGCAGCCAACGGGCCGGGACAGGGGGTACGCGCAATCAGCCCCAGCATTTT. It codes for CASSQRAGTGGTRNQPQHF.

The rearrangement uses TRBV7-3 and TRBJ1-1; 7 bases are shared with TRBD1. Germline CDR1 is SGHTA and CDR2 is FQGTGA. This CDR3 spans 15 amino acids. Germline trimming cut 2 bases from V and 4 bases from J; bases unmatched to any gene: 7. The CDR3 nucleotides are TGTGCCAGCAGCTTACAGGGGGTTTTAGGCACTGAAGCTTTCTTT. Translated, it gives CASSLQGVLGTEAFF.

The J gene is TRBJ2-3, the V gene TRBV28; 8 nucleotides agree with TRBD2. The J segment lost 3 bases and the V segment lost 7 bases, leaving 3 bases of the junction unmatched. The CDR3 extends over 13 amino acids. Germline V gene sequence: CDR1 MDHEN, CDR2 SYDVKM. This chain's CDR3 is CASTGGGTDTQYF. DNA of the CDR3: TGTGCCAGCACGGGCGGGGGGACAGATACGCAGTATTTT.

This chain joins TRBV19 and TRBJ1-5, with a weak D call TRBD1 (6 bases). The CDR3 is 14 residues long. Germline V gene data show CDR1 as LNHDA and CDR2 as SQIVND (reference sequence). V lost 5 bases to trimming and J lost 7 bases, with 15 bases between them. CDR3 sequence (DNA): TGTGCCAGTAGTGCGCAGGGGTTCGGACAGCCCCAGCATTTT. As protein: CASSAQGFGQPQHF.

The chain couples TRBV19 to TRBJ1-6; D is uncertain. The germline gives CDR1 LNHDA, CDR2 SQIVND (reference sequence). The CDR3 spans 13 residues. V gave up 1 base and J gave up 8 bases, with 6 bases separating them. The CDR3 sequence: CASSIGRDSPLHF. CDR3 DNA: TGTGCCAGTAGTATAGGACGGGATTCACCCCTCCACTTT.

This clone was seen just once. The rearrangement links TRBV3-1 (or the pseudogene TRBV3-2) to TRBJ1-1; D is uncertain. V was clipped by 7 bases and J by 2 bases, with 8 bases between them. The CDR3 has 12 amino acids. Per the germline V gene, CDR1 is LGHDT and CDR2 is YNNKEL (reference sequence). The CDR3 is CASKRGNTEAFF. CDR3 coding DNA: TGTGCCAGCAAACGGGGAAACACTGAAGCTTTCTTT.

The CDR3, as DNA: TGTGCCAGCAGTTTATTTCAGGGGGGAATAACCCCTCAGCCCCAGCATTTT. Amino acids: CASSLFQGGITPQPQHF. V and J are TRBV28 and TRBJ1-5; 7 bases match TRBD1. Germline V CDR1 and CDR2: MDHEN, SYDVKM. The V and J ends lost 1 base and 6 bases, in that order; junction bases with no gene match: 12. The CDR3 is made up of 17 amino acids. Complete variable domain (other parts from reference TRBV28 and TRBJ1-5): DVKVTQSSRYLVKRTGEKVFLECVQDMDHENMFWYRQDPGLGLRLIYFSYDVKMKEKGDIPEGYSVSREKKERFSLILESASTNQTSMYLCASSLFQGGITPQPQHFGDGTRLSIL.

The chain couples TRBV5-8 to TRBJ1-5, with 9 nucleotides matching TRBD1. Germline CDR1 reads SGHTS; CDR2 reads YDEGEE. CDR3 length: 15 amino acids. V dropped 4 bases and J dropped 4; count of bases not matched to a gene: 6. The CDR3 loop is CASSRRDRGNQPQHF. In DNA form, the CDR3 reads TGTGCCAGCAGCCGACGAGACAGGGGGAATCAGCCCCAGCATTTT.

J is TRBJ2-3 and V is TRBV9, with 7 bases fitting TRBD2. The V and J ends lost 4 bases and 10 bases, in that order; junction bases with no gene match: 15. Germline CDR1 reads SGDLS; CDR2 reads YYNGEE. The CDR3 contains 15 residues. The CDR3 nucleotides are TGTGCCAGCAGCCCATCCACATTCGGGCTAGCGGCGCAGTATTTT. It encodes CASSPSTFGLAAQYF. The whole variable domain, filled in from reference TRBV9 and TRBJ2-3, reads DSGVTQTPKHLITATGQRVTLRCSPRSGDLSVYWYQQSLDQGLQFLIQYYNGEERAKGNILERFSAQQFPDLHSELNLSSLELGDSALYFCASSPSTFGLAAQYFGPGTRLTVL.

The chain couples TRBV5-1 to TRBJ2-5; TRBD2 aligns across 7 bases. Germline assignment: CDR1 SGHRS and CDR2 YFSETQ. After removal of 3 bases from V and 1 base from J, the junction contained 3 bases not matched to a gene. The CDR3 is made up of 14 amino acids. The CDR3 loop is CASSSGTIQETQYF. The CDR3 region has the DNA TGCGCCAGCAGCTCTGGGACTATCCAAGAGACCCAGTACTTC.

The V call is TRBV14, the J call TRBJ1-2; D remains ambiguous. The CDR3 contains 15 residues. Trimming stripped 4 bases from V and 4 bases from J, with 16 bases between. From germline, CDR1 is SGHDN and CDR2 FVKESK. DNA for the CDR3: TGTGCCAGCAGCCCGCTAGACCTTTCGGGCTATGGCTACACCTTC. It translates to CASSPLDLSGYGYTF.

The chain couples TRBV29-1 to TRBJ2-1; 7 bases map to TRBD1. CDR1 is SQVTM and CDR2 is ANQGSEA in the germline V gene. V lost 5 bases to trimming and J lost 6 bases; unmatched junction nucleotides: 10. The CDR3 consists of 14 residues. The CDR3 DNA follows: TGCAGCGTTATTCAAGGGGGCTCAGGCAATGAGCAGTTCTTC. The encoded protein is CSVIQGGSGNEQFF.

A single count supports this clone. J is TRBJ2-4 and V is TRBV13; D possibly corresponds to TRBD1 (6 bases). Per the germline V gene, CDR1 is PRHDT and CDR2 is FYEKMQ (reference sequence). The CDR3 runs 16 residues. V was pared by 7 bases and J by 0 bases, with 16 bases between. The CDR3 protein is CASTRRTDLAKNIQYF. The CDR3 DNA sequence: TGTGCCAGCACCCGACGGACAGACCTAGCCAAAAACATTCAGTACTTC.

The chain recombines TRBV2 with TRBJ2-3; D may be TRBD2 (6 bases). Germline lookup yields CDR1 SNHLY and CDR2 FYNNEI. V lost 6 bases and J 4 bases, leaving 17 bases between the germline ends. The CDR3 contains 15 residues. The CDR3 nucleotides are TGTGCCAGCAGGCGGGACGCCCTTGGCGCAGATACGCAGTATTTT. This gives the protein CASRRDALGADTQYF. The full variable domain, with the rest looked up from reference TRBV2 and TRBJ2-3, is EPEVTQTPSHQVTQMGQEVILRCVPISNHLYFYWYRQILGQKVEFLVSFYNNEISEKSEIFDDQFSVERPDGSNFTLKIRSTKLEDSAMYFCASRRDALGADTQYFGPGTRLTVL.

The chain couples TRBV6-1 to TRBJ1-5; D not resolved. The V end lost 3 bases, the J end lost 4 bases, and 7 bases lay between the germline ends. Germline loops: CDR1 MNHNS, CDR2 SASEGT. This CDR3 has 13 residues. As DNA, the CDR3 is TGTGCCAGCAGTGACGGCGGTAATCAGCCCCAGCATTTT. Translation: CASSDGGNQPQHF.

V gene TRBV30 combines with J gene TRBJ1-3; D is perhaps TRBD1 (6 bases). From germline, CDR1 is GTSNPN and CDR2 SVGIG (reference sequence). The CDR3 runs to 14 residues. V was pared by 5 bases and J by 2 bases, with 13 bases between. DNA of the CDR3: TGTGCCTGGTCTCCAGGGGCGGCTGGAAACACCATATATTTT. This sequence encodes CAWSPGAAGNTIYF.

The gene calls are TRBV4-2 and TRBJ2-7; 8 bases align to TRBD1. Trimming at V came to 3 bases and at J to 3 bases, leaving 4 bases not matched to a gene. The CDR3 extends over 14 amino acids. Per germline, CDR1 LGHNA and CDR2 YNFKEQ. The CDR3 here is CASSQAGQGYEQYF. The CDR3 nucleotides are TGTGCCAGCAGCCAGGCTGGACAGGGCTACGAGCAGTACTTC.

This clone was detected once. This sequence joins TRBV19 and TRBJ2-1; D is perhaps TRBD2 (6 bases). Germline lookup yields CDR1 LNHDA and CDR2 SQIVND (reference sequence). Trimming cost V 7 bases and J 6 bases, with 13 bases left between them. CDR3 length: 13 residues. The CDR3 coding sequence is TGTGCCAGTAATCCGGGAGTCGGCAATGAGCAGTTCTTC. Translated: CASNPGVGNEQFF.

In this sample, this clone turned up once. The rearrangement uses TRBV6-5 and TRBJ1-5, with no clear D. The germline CDR1 and CDR2 sequences are MNHEY and SVGAGI. The CDR3 runs 14 residues. Trimming left V 5 bases short and J 3 bases short, with 11 bases between. The CDR3, as DNA: TGTGCCAGCAGTAAATACAGAGACAATCAGCCCCAGCATTTT. Translation gives CASSKYRDNQPQHF.

This sequence joins TRBV5-1 and TRBJ2-7, with D maybe TRBD2 (6 bases). The germline gives CDR1 SGHRS, CDR2 YFSETQ. V dropped 2 bases and J dropped 2 bases, with 14 bases sitting between them. The CDR3 spans 15 residues. CDR3: CASSFGGTLTYEQYF. The CDR3 DNA reads TGCGCCAGCAGCTTCGGCGGGACCCTGACCTACGAGCAGTACTTC. Together with reference TRBV5-1 and TRBJ2-7, the CDR3 gives the full variable domain: KAGVTQTPRYLIKTRGQQVTLSCSPISGHRSVSWYQQTPGQGLQFLFEYFSETQRNKGNFPGRFSGRQFSNSRSEMNVSTLELGDSALYLCASSFGGTLTYEQYFGPGTRLTVT.

The V call is TRBV3-1 (or the pseudogene TRBV3-2), the J call TRBJ2-3; maybe TRBD1 (6 bases). The CDR3 spans 17 residues. V shed 4 bases and J shed 5 bases, with 22 bases lying between them. Germline-derived CDR1 and CDR2 are LGHDT and YNNKEL (reference sequence). As DNA, the CDR3 is TGTGCCAGCAGCCGCCACCGGGGAACAGGGCTCGAAGATACGCAGTATTTT. Translated, it gives CASSRHRGTGLEDTQYF.

This chain connects TRBV7-9 to TRBJ2-7, with 7 bases identical to TRBD1. The CDR3 has 14 residues. Per the germline V gene, CDR1 is SEHNR and CDR2 is FQNEAQ (reference sequence). V dropped 1 base and J dropped 2; count of bases not matched to a gene: 2. The CDR3, as DNA: TGTGCCAGCAGCTTAGGGGACAGAACCTACGAGCAGTACTTC. It encodes CASSLGDRTYEQYF.